One and the same sample provided the 14 T cell receptor beta chains below, sequenced in a study of read filtering for tumor transcriptome and immune sequencing. The library was built from around 0.4 ug RNA with molecular barcoded adaptors for alpha/delta and beta/gamma chains. A single record per CDR3 protein comes from TCRdb applying MiXCR to the reads. The sample carries roughly 82,000 distinct CDR3 sequences, roughly 12% recorded once. The sequenced material came from a population of CD138-negative cells sorted from bone marrow. These receptors were collected from a donor aged 40 or over with multiple myeloma.

As for this clonotype: This may come from a read error, since a much larger clone is one base off. V gene TRBV4-2 combines with J gene TRBJ2-1; 9 nucleotides line up with TRBD2. The CDR3 has 15 amino acids. Germline CDR1 and CDR2: LGHNA and YNFKEQ. The CDR3 DNA is TGTGCCAGCAGCTTCCGACTAGCGGAGAGGGGTGAGCGGTTCTTC. As protein: CASSFRLAERGERFF.

This clonotype has at least ten counts. V usage is TRBV20-1 and J usage is TRBJ2-5; either TRBD1 or TRBD2 may supply D (5 bases each). V was trimmed by 3 bases and J by 4 bases, leaving 9 bases between them. The CDR3 has 12 amino acids. Germline lookup yields CDR1 DFQATT and CDR2 SNEGSKA (reference sequence). The CDR3 here is CSASGAGETQYF. DNA for the CDR3: TGCAGTGCTAGCGGGGCCGGAGAGACCCAGTACTTC.

This clonotype was detected ten times or more. The V call is TRBV28, the J call TRBJ1-1; D is undetermined. From germline, CDR1 is MDHEN and CDR2 SYDVKM. V lost 6 bases and J 2 bases, leaving 7 bases between the germline ends. This CDR3 has 12 amino acids. The CDR3 DNA sequence: TGTGCCAGCAGGGATAGCAACACTGAAGCTTTCTTT. It specifies CASRDSNTEAFF. The complete variable domain, with remaining parts taken from reference TRBV28 and TRBJ1-1, reads DVKVTQSSRYLVKRTGEKVFLECVQDMDHENMFWYRQDPGLGLRLIYFSYDVKMKEKGDIPEGYSVSREKKERFSLILESASTNQTSMYLCASRDSNTEAFFGQGTRLTVV.

This clonotype was detected a few times. The chain uses TRBV9 and TRBJ2-1, with no clear D. The CDR3 contains 15 residues. V was cut by 0 bases and J by 1 base, with 8 bases left in between. Germline V gives CDR1 SGDLS, CDR2 YYNGEE. The CDR3 sequence: CASSVGSGSYNEQFF. The CDR3 coding sequence is TGTGCCAGCAGCGTAGGCAGTGGTTCCTACAATGAGCAGTTCTTC.

The chain couples TRBV5-1 to TRBJ2-7; 9 bases map to TRBD1. Germline trimming cut 5 bases from V and 1 base from J; bases unmatched to any gene: 4. CDR1 is SGHRS, CDR2 YFSETQ, per germline. The CDR3 spans 14 residues. The CDR3 coding sequence is TGCGCCAGCAGGGGACAGGGAGTATCCTACGAGCAGTACTTC. This codes for CASRGQGVSYEQYF.

This clonotype came up many times. This chain uses TRBV11-2 with TRBJ2-2, with unresolved D. The CDR3 runs to 16 residues. Germline CDR1 SGHAT, CDR2 FQNNGV. Trimming left V 0 bases short and J 2 bases short, with 10 bases between. CDR3 sequence (DNA): TGTGCCAGCAGCTTAGAGCGTGTAGAAAACACCGGGGAGCTGTTTTTT. It codes for CASSLERVENTGELFF.

This clonotype was detected many times. The chain joins TRBV5-1 to TRBJ1-5; 10 nucleotides align to TRBD1. The CDR3 runs 16 residues. Germline CDR1 is SGHRS and CDR2 is YFSETQ. Trimming at V came to 4 bases and at J to 6 bases, leaving 10 bases not matched to a gene. The CDR3 DNA follows: TGCGCCAGCAGCCCGGACGGGACAGGGGTCGCTCAGCCCCAGCATTTT. This translates into CASSPDGTGVAQPQHF.

This clonotype was detected ten times or more. This rearrangement joins TRBV20-1 to TRBJ2-7, with 8 bases identical to TRBD2. Germline V gene data show CDR1 as DFQATT and CDR2 as SNEGSKA (reference sequence). With 2 bases clipped from V and 7 bases from J, the junction kept 10 bases outside the gene matches. The CDR3 is 14 residues long. The CDR3 DNA sequence: TGCAGTGCTAGACGGCCGGGGGGGGCTGGAGAGCAGTACTTC. Translated, it gives CSARRPGGAGEQYF.

This clonotype was seen more than once but under ten times. This likely stems from a read error, as it lies one base from a far larger clone. The chain has TRBV11-2 and TRBJ2-1; TRBD1 or TRBD2 may be the D gene (5 bases each). CDR3 length: 15 residues. Germline loops: CDR1 SGHAT, CDR2 FQNNGV. V lost 4 bases and J 4 bases, leaving 14 bases between the germline ends. The CDR3 DNA follows: TGTGCCAGCAGCTCCGATGGGGGAGTATACAATGAGCAGTTCTTC. The encoded protein is CASSSDGGVYNEQFF.

About this clonotype: Germline and junction disagree at one end, which may indicate a read error. V usage is TRBV11-2 and J usage is TRBJ2-1, with D perhaps being TRBD1 or TRBD2 (5 bases each). The CDR3 is 17 amino acids. CDR1 is SGHAT, CDR2 FQNNGV, per germline. The CDR3 bases are TGTGCCAGCAGCTTAAACCTGGGACCTGGCTCCTACAGTGAGCAGTTCTTC. This encodes CASSLNLGPGSYSEQFF.

The chain joins TRBV2 to TRBJ1-6, with D unclear. Trimming pared 6 bases from V and 8 bases from J, leaving 5 bases between. The length of the CDR3 is 11 residues. Germline V CDR1 and CDR2: SNHLY, FYNNEI. The chain's CDR3 is CASRLDSPLHF. CDR3 DNA: TGTGCCAGCAGGCTGGATTCACCCCTCCACTTT. Combining the CDR3 with reference TRBV2 and TRBJ1-6 gives the whole variable domain EPEVTQTPSHQVTQMGQEVILRCVPISNHLYFYWYRQILGQKVEFLVSFYNNEISEKSEIFDDQFSVERPDGSNFTLKIRSTKLEDSAMYFCASRLDSPLHFGNGTRLTVT.

The sample holds a few counts of this clonotype. This chain connects TRBV21-1 to TRBJ2-7. TRBV21-1 is reported as a pseudogene. This CDR3 region has 11 residues. This CDR3 is CASSKSYEQYF. CDR3 DNA sequence: TGTGCCAGCAGCAAAAGTTACGAGCAGTACTTC.

This clonotype was counted many times. The genes are TRBV29-1 and TRBJ2-7; possibly TRBD1 for D (5 bases). Germline CDR1 is SQVTM and CDR2 is ANQGSEA. The CDR3 is 11 residues long. Trimming stripped 3 bases from V and 5 bases from J, with 8 bases between. The CDR3 DNA follows: TGCAGCGTTGATCCAGGGAACGAGCAGTACTTC. It codes for CSVDPGNEQYF.

This clonotype was detected ten times or more. The chain links TRBV2 to TRBJ1-2, with 8 bases aligning to TRBD1. CDR1 SNHLY and CDR2 FYNNEI come from the germline V gene. The CDR3 is 14 residues long. Trimming took 6 bases from V and 8 from J; bases not matched to a gene: 11. CDR3 residues: CASSPGQVAFGYTF. The CDR3 bases are TGTGCCAGCAGCCCGGGACAGGTGGCTTTCGGCTACACCTTC.